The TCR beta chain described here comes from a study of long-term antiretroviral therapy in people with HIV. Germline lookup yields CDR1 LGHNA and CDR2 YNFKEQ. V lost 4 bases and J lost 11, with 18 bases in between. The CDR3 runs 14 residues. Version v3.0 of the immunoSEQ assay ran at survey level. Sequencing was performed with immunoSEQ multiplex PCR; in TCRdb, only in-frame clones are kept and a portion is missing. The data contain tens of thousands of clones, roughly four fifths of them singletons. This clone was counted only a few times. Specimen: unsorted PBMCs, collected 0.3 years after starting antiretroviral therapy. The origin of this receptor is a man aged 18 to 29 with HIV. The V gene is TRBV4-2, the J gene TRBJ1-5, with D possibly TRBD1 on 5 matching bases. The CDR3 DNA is TGTGCCAGCAGCCCCGTCGGGGCAATGGGGGCCCAGCATTTT. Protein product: CASSPVGAMGAQHF.